This T cell receptor (beta chain) appears in the sequencing data of a study of immune evolution from preneoplasia to lung adenocarcinoma. CDR3 length: 15 amino acids. CDR1 is MDHEN and CDR2 is SYDVKM in the germline V gene. V lost 8 bases to trimming and J lost 4 bases, with 18 bases between them. Produced via immunoSEQ multiplex PCR; TCRdb's table is partial and in-frame only. The sample consists of about 41,000 clones, over 75% of them appearing once. The gene calls are TRBV28 and TRBJ2-1; D possibly matches TRBD1 or TRBD2 (6 bases each). This clonotype originated in a person in their sixties with lung adenocarcinoma. Source material: FFPE invasive lung adenocarcinoma tissue. The CDR3 coding sequence is TGTGCCAGCGCCGATTCGTGGGGGGCTTACAATGAGCAGTTCTTC. Amino acid sequence: CASADSWGAYNEQFF.